These 16 T cell receptor beta chains were sequenced from one sample in a study of cytomegalovirus exposure and HLA in healthy donors. The PCR made use of 60 Vbeta and 13 Jbeta primers. The protocol was immunoSEQ multiplex PCR, while the TCRdb copy is restricted to in-frame clones and leaves out a portion. The sample holds around 93,000 clones; approximately 69% are singletons and the top ten take 5.5% to 6%. Sequencing used PBMCs. These receptors came from a boy younger than 18 in good health and CMV-seropositive.

In this sample, this clone turned up a few times. The genes are TRBV5-1 and TRBJ1-2, with 9 bases matching TRBD1. Losses at the gene ends were 0 bases for V and 11 bases for J; bases not matched to a gene: 5. The germline V gene encodes CDR1 SGHRS and CDR2 YFSETQ. The CDR3 is made up of 13 amino acids. This CDR3 is CASSLAKGTGYTF. DNA for the CDR3: TGCGCCAGCAGCTTGGCTAAGGGGACAGGGTACACCTTC.

V gene TRBV19 combines with J gene TRBJ2-3; perhaps TRBD2 as D (6 bases). The CDR3 totals 15 residues. V was shortened by 10 bases and J by 7 bases, with 24 bases between the two germline ends. The germline V gene has CDR1 LNHDA and CDR2 SQIVND (reference sequence). The CDR3 DNA follows: TGTGCCACTTCTCAATGGAGGGCACAGCCAAATACGCAGTATTTT. Its protein is CATSQWRAQPNTQYF.

The J gene is TRBJ2-6, the V gene TRBV5-1, with 7 bases that match TRBD1. The junction had 10 bases not matched to a gene; V was cut back by 3 bases and J by 4 bases. This CDR3 is built from 17 residues. Germline CDR1 SGHRS, CDR2 YFSETQ. The CDR3, as DNA: TGCGCCAGCAGCTGGGGACAGCCCGGAACGGGGGCCAACGTCCTGACTTTC. Protein product: CASSWGQPGTGANVLTF. Full variable domain (outside the CDR3, taken from reference TRBV5-1 and TRBJ2-6): KAGVTQTPRYLIKTRGQQVTLSCSPISGHRSVSWYQQTPGQGLQFLFEYFSETQRNKGNFPGRFSGRQFSNSRSEMNVSTLELGDSALYLCASSWGQPGTGANVLTFGAGSRLTVL.

The gene calls are TRBV30 and TRBJ1-2, with TRBD1 matching 11 bases. Germline loops: CDR1 GTSNPN, CDR2 SVGIG (reference sequence). V trimming: 0 bases; J trimming: 8 bases; junction bases outside the gene matches: 5. The CDR3 has 14 residues. The DNA for the CDR3 is TGTGCCTGGAGTGTACTGGGGACAGGGGGGGGCTACACCTTC. Protein product: CAWSVLGTGGGYTF.

To note about this clone: A junction end diverges from the germline sequence, so it may reflect a read error. The DNA of the CDR3 is TGTGCCAGCAGCTCACGGGGCGGCGGGGGAGGCTACCCCTTC. Translated, it gives CASSSRGGGGGYPF. V is TRBV5-6 and J is TRBJ1-2; possibly TRBD1 for D (5 bases). Germline V gives CDR1 SGHDT, CDR2 YYEEEE. This CDR3 region has 14 residues.

J is TRBJ1-5 and V is TRBV2, with TRBD1 matching 10 bases. This CDR3 is 15 amino acids long. CDR1 is SNHLY and CDR2 is FYNNEI in the germline V gene. V lost 6 bases, J lost 2 bases, and 4 bases stayed unmatched. CDR3 DNA sequence: TGTGCCAGCAGCTGGGACAGGGGAGGCAATCAGCCCCAGCATTTT. Translated, it gives CASSWDRGGNQPQHF.

The chain links TRBV19 to TRBJ2-7, with no clear D. Germline V CDR1 and CDR2: LNHDA, SQIVND (reference sequence). V gave up 5 bases and J gave up 4 bases, with 18 bases separating them. The CDR3 length is 15 residues. This CDR3 is CASSRGVFRFYEQYF. The DNA for the CDR3 is TGTGCCAGTAGTCGAGGAGTTTTTCGGTTTTACGAGCAGTACTTC.

The chain recombines TRBV7-9 with TRBJ2-1, with D perhaps TRBD2 (5 bases). The CDR3 length is 16 residues. V was pared by 4 bases and J by 0 bases, with 13 bases between. Germline V lookup: CDR1 SEHNR, CDR2 FQNEAQ (reference sequence). The CDR3 loop reads CASSSPGVRSYNEQFF. The CDR3 DNA sequence: TGTGCCAGCAGCTCGCCCGGGGTTCGCTCCTACAATGAGCAGTTCTTC.

The rearrangement uses TRBV5-1 and TRBJ1-1; 10 nucleotides line up with TRBD1. The CDR3 has 17 residues. Trimming took 6 bases from V and 5 from J; bases not matched to a gene: 16. Germline V lookup: CDR1 SGHRS, CDR2 YFSETQ. The DNA of the CDR3 is TGCGCCAGCAAGATAGTTAGGACAGGGGGAGTAACGACTGAAGCTTTCTTT. Residues: CASKIVRTGGVTTEAFF.

The chain uses TRBV21-1 and TRBJ2-2; the table's D call, TRBD2, has no DNA check behind it. TRBV21-1 is noted as a pseudogene. The length of the CDR3 is 18 residues. The CDR3 sequence is CASSPPLGGGRNTGELFF. The CDR3 region has the DNA TGTGCCAGCAGCCCCCCACTGGGGGGGGGCCGAAACACCGGGGAGCTGTTTTTT.

The V gene is TRBV6-1, the J gene TRBJ2-3, with 8 bases lining up with TRBD1. The CDR3 spans 15 residues. Per the germline V gene, CDR1 is MNHNS and CDR2 is SASEGT. Trimming cost V 8 bases and J 4 bases; bases outside gene matches: 11. This CDR3 is CASGHNRGTADTQYF. The CDR3 coding sequence is TGTGCCAGCGGCCACAACAGGGGGACTGCAGATACGCAGTATTTT.

V gene TRBV5-6 combines with J gene TRBJ2-1; 8 nucleotides line up with TRBD2. Germline-derived CDR1 and CDR2 are SGHDT and YYEEEE. The CDR3 spans 15 residues. Trimming took 2 bases from V and 10 from J; bases not matched to a gene: 11. Here the CDR3 DNA reads TGTGCCAGCAGCTTAGTCGGGAGGGTACGAGGGGAGCAGTTCTTC. Its translation: CASSLVGRVRGEQFF.

The V call is TRBV29-1, the J call TRBJ2-5; D is possibly TRBD1 (7 bases). This CDR3 comprises 13 residues. Trimming cost V 5 bases and J 5 bases, with 15 bases left between them. Germline loops: CDR1 SQVTM, CDR2 ANQGSEA. CDR3 sequence (DNA): TGCAGCGTTAAGGAGGGGGCCGGGGAGACCCAGTACTTC. Residues: CSVKEGAGETQYF.

The CDR3 spells CASSKDRGSTDTQYF. DNA of the CDR3: TGCGCCAGCAGTAAGGACAGGGGAAGCACAGATACGCAGTATTTT. The chain employs TRBV10-1 and TRBJ2-3, with 9 nucleotides matching TRBD1. The CDR3 extends over 15 amino acids. Trimming removed 5 bases from V and 0 bases from J; junction bases left unmatched: 3. The germline V gene encodes CDR1 WNHNN and CDR2 SYGVQD (reference sequence).

The CDR3 protein is CASSQGQVGGGEQFF. In DNA form, the CDR3 reads TGCGCCAGCAGCCAGGGACAAGTCGGAGGTGGTGAGCAGTTCTTC. The chain employs TRBV5-1 and TRBJ2-1, with D perhaps TRBD1 (6 bases). Per germline, CDR1 SGHRS and CDR2 YFSETQ. CDR3 length equals 15 residues. The germline V and J ends were trimmed by 4 bases and 9 bases, with 20 bases remaining between them.

This chain connects TRBV7-6 to TRBJ2-5; a weak D match, TRBD2 (6 bases). Germline values: CDR1 SGHVS, CDR2 FNYEAQ. Trimming took 1 base from V and 5 from J, leaving 20 bases between them. The CDR3 is 17 amino acids. The CDR3 loop reads CASSLDVASAIGETQYF. CDR3 nucleotides: TGTGCCAGCAGCTTAGATGTTGCTAGCGCAATAGGGGAGACCCAGTACTTC.